This TCR beta chain is drawn from a study of neurological immune-mediated disorders. Trimming shortened V by 3 bases and J by 6 bases, and 7 bases separated the two germline ends. The germline CDR1 and CDR2 sequences are DFQATT and SNEGSKA (reference sequence). CDR3 length equals 11 residues. This clonotype was observed many times. In TCRdb, the 5' RACE reads were re-called with MiXCR into one record per CDR3 protein. The sample holds 45,000 to 65,000 distinct CDR3 sequences, about 8% seen once. Regarding time point: longitudinal time-point 3. Unsorted libraries were generated from 2 million PBMCs held at -80 degrees C.

The receptor's source is a woman in her thirties or forties in good health. The chain employs TRBV20-1 and TRBJ2-3; no definite D call. The specimen sequenced was PBMCs. CDR3 bases: TGCAGTGCTAGGGCCAAGGATACGCAGTATTTT. Its protein is CSARAKDTQYF.